The 12 T cell receptor delta chains below were found in one sample sequenced in a study of gamma-delta T cells after stem cell transplantation. TCRdb redid the clone calls on the RT-PCR reads with CATT. The data hold 2,100 or so delta-chain clones, with around 3.1% observed a single time. Sequencing was carried out using gamma-delta T cells. The receptor source for this set is a human donor. It is not recorded whose cells these are; they may come from a transplant donor.

By proportion, this clone is medium-sized. This sequence may be a read error, since a much larger clone differs from it by one base. Other nucleotide sequences in the sample specify the same CDR3. This chain links TRDV2 with TRDJ1; 7 bases are shared with TRDD3. This CDR3 spans 15 amino acids. The V gene end was trimmed by 3 bases and the J gene end by 2 bases; junction bases not matched to a gene: 8. The germline V gene encodes CDR1 GEAIGNYY and CDR2 EKD. CDR3 sequence: CACDSLGATTDKLIF. For the CDR3, the DNA is TGTGCCTGTGACTCCCTGGGGGCTACAACCGATAAACTCATCTTT.

Concerning this clone: The protein given by TCRdb reflects a much larger clone and differs at residue 10 from this DNA's translation, likely from a read error; the protein shown is the DNA's translation. This sequence joins TRDV2 and TRDJ3, with a tentative D call TRDD3 (5 bases). Per germline, CDR1 GEAIGNYY and CDR2 EKD. V lost 0 bases, J lost 2 bases, and 22 bases lay in between. This CDR3 contains 21 residues. The CDR3 here is CACDTASGGHPGTWDTRQMFF. The CDR3 coding sequence is TGTGCCTGTGACACCGCATCGGGGGGGCATCCCGGGACCTGGGACACCCGACAGATGTTTTTC.

As to this clone: TCRdb assigns this DNA the protein of a much larger clone, which departs from its translation at residue 7; this likely reflects a read error, and the protein shown comes from translating the DNA. The V gene is TRDV2, the J gene TRDJ1, with D possibly matching TRDD3 (6 bases). The CDR3 loop spans 18 amino acids. Looked up from germline, CDR1 is GEAIGNYY and CDR2 is EKD. Deletions cut 0 bases from V and 4 bases from J, with 23 bases between. CDR3 in amino acids: CACDTVFGGPPLGDKLIF. In DNA form, the CDR3 reads TGTGCCTGTGACACCGTGTTTGGGGGTCCCCCTCTGGGCGATAAACTCATCTTT.

Worth noting for this clone: The protein TCRdb lists belongs to a much larger clone and differs from this DNA's translation at residue 3, which points to a read error; the protein shown is made from the DNA. The rearrangement joins TRDV2 to TRDJ3, with TRDD3 matching 9 bases. Germline V gene sequence: CDR1 GEAIGNYY, CDR2 EKD. CDR3 length: 19 amino acids. This chain's CDR3 is CARDRVLGDASWDTRQMFF. The CDR3 DNA sequence: TGTGCCCGTGACCGCGTACTGGGGGACGCCTCCTGGGACACCCGACAGATGTTTTTC.

This clone came up a few times. J is TRDJ1 and V is TRDV2, with TRDD3 matching over 8 bases. J gave up 3 bases and V 0 bases, and 14 bases lay outside the gene matches. The CDR3 sequence is 18 residues long. Germline V gene data show CDR1 as GEAIGNYY and CDR2 as EKD. CDR3 sequence: CACDTILGGALFADKLIF. The CDR3, as DNA: TGTGCCTGTGACACCATACTGGGGGGAGCCCTTTTCGCCGATAAACTCATCTTT.

Relative to its sample, this clone is medium-sized. A far larger clone is only one base removed, so a read error is likely. The same CDR3 also results from other DNA sequences found in this sample. The rearrangement joins TRDV2 to TRDJ1, with 8 bases matching TRDD3. The junction had 9 bases not matched to a gene; V was cut back by 4 bases and J by 0 bases. From germline, CDR1 is GEAIGNYY and CDR2 EKD. This CDR3 is built from 16 residues. Here the CDR3 DNA reads TGTGCCTGTGAATTACTGGGGGCTCAGTACACCGATAAACTCATCTTT. Protein: CACELLGAQYTDKLIF.

This clone is deemed medium-sized. The likely explanation is a read error, given a far larger clone one base away. J is TRDJ1 and V is TRDV2; TRDD3 matches at 13 bases. Germline loops: CDR1 GEAIGNYY, CDR2 EKD. The CDR3 totals 21 residues. CDR3 nucleotide sequence: TGTGCCTGTGACCCTCTCAGAAGCTTTACTGGGGGATACGCTTCCACCGCTAAACTCATCTTT. Amino acids: CACDPLRSFTGGYASTAKLIF.

By share, this clone counts as large. The sample carries other DNA sequences with the same CDR3. This chain uses TRDV2 with TRDJ1; 12 positions agree with TRDD3. V lost 0 bases, J lost 0 bases, and 7 bases stayed unmatched. The CDR3 length is 18 residues. The V gene's germline CDR1 is GEAIGNYY and CDR2 EKD. The CDR3 here is CACDTVSGGYGDTDKLIF. DNA for the CDR3: TGTGCCTGTGACACCGTATCTGGGGGATACGGGGACACCGATAAACTCATCTTT.

Only a few counts were recorded for this clone. The protein that TCRdb holds for this DNA derives from a much larger clone and differs from the translated DNA at residue 16, which likely indicates a read error; the protein shown here is translated from the DNA. The chain uses TRDV2 and TRDJ1; 9 bases fit TRDD3. The CDR3 loop spans 19 amino acids. CDR1 is GEAIGNYY, CDR2 EKD, per germline. CDR3 residues: CACDTVDYRGDTYTDRLIF. CDR3 in DNA: TGTGCCTGTGACACCGTAGATTACAGGGGGGATACATACACCGATAGACTCATCTTT.

This clone was counted a few times. Possible read error: a much larger clone is one base away. The rearrangement joins TRDV2 to TRDJ1, with 9 bases identical to TRDD3. The CDR3 has 15 residues. With V trimmed by 1 base and J by 4 bases, 6 bases remained unmatched. CDR1 GEAIGNYY and CDR2 EKD come from the germline V gene. This CDR3 reads CACDTLGDAGDKLIF. CDR3 coding DNA: TGTGCCTGTGACACGCTGGGGGATGCCGGCGATAAACTCATCTTT.

This clone was seen only a few times. Other DNA sequences from this sample encode an identical CDR3 as well. This chain connects TRDV2 to TRDJ3; 12 nucleotides align to TRDD3. Per the germline V gene, CDR1 is GEAIGNYY and CDR2 is EKD. The V and J ends lost 4 bases and 0 bases, in that order; junction bases with no gene match: 3. CDR3 size: 18 residues. The CDR3 is CACDLLGDTSWDTRQMFF. The CDR3 nucleotides are TGTGCCTGTGATTTACTGGGGGATACCTCCTGGGACACCCGACAGATGTTTTTC.

This clone appeared a few times. A read error is the likely source, as a far larger clone sits one nucleotide away. The rearrangement joins TRDV2 to TRDJ1, with 9 bases fitting TRDD3. Germline V gives CDR1 GEAIGNYY, CDR2 EKD. The CDR3 runs 19 residues. The junction had 16 bases not matched to a gene; V was cut back by 0 bases and J by 3 bases. CDR3 nucleotides: TGTGCCTGTGACACCGTAAGGGGGATACTTCCAACTTGGGCCGATAAACTCATCTTT. Translating it yields CACDTVRGILPTWADKLIF.